One and the same sample provided the 10 T cell receptor beta chains below, sequenced in a study of T-cell reconstitution after alpha-beta-depleted transplantation in children. Unique molecular identifiers were used in preparing the TCRbeta library. A single record per CDR3 protein comes from TCRdb applying MiXCR to the PCR reads. Among 700,000 or so distinct CDR3 sequences listed, around 13% were seen once. Sequenced here: PBMCs, sampled before TCRalphabeta/CD19-depleted stem cell transplant. Receptor source: a girl aged 2-10 years with congenital amegakaryocytic thrombocytopenia, due to receive a stem cell transplant.

The chain combines TRBV27 with TRBJ2-1; 9 nucleotides align to TRBD2. Germline-derived CDR1 and CDR2 are MNHEY and SMNVEV (reference sequence). J lost 0 bases, V lost 4 bases, and 1 base had no gene match. This CDR3 has 15 amino acids. The CDR3 nucleotides are TGTGCCAGCAGTTCTAGCGGGAACTCCTACAATGAGCAGTTCTTC. Amino acid sequence: CASSSSGNSYNEQFF.

This clonotype was detected many times. This sequence joins TRBV20-1 and TRBJ2-7; D gene uncertain. The CDR3 totals 13 residues. CDR1 and CDR2 from the germline V gene are DFQATT and SNEGSKA (reference sequence). V dropped 1 base and J dropped 2 bases, with 9 bases sitting between them. CDR3 sequence (DNA): TGCAGTGCTAGAGTTTGGCAGACCTACGAGCAGTACTTC. It yields the protein CSARVWQTYEQYF.

In its sample, this clonotype was seen many times. V usage is TRBV5-1 and J usage is TRBJ2-1; D call uncertain. The CDR3 consists of 16 residues. V was shortened by 3 bases and J by 0 bases, with 13 bases between the two germline ends. Germline V CDR1 and CDR2: SGHRS, YFSETQ. The CDR3 spells CASSSRSGLSYNEQFF. The CDR3 DNA is TGCGCCAGCAGCTCCCGGTCAGGTCTCTCCTACAATGAGCAGTTCTTC.

The table lists this clonotype with many counts. The rearrangement joins TRBV20-1 to TRBJ2-3, with 14 bases lining up with TRBD2. The CDR3 sequence is 15 residues long. Per the germline V gene, CDR1 is DFQATT and CDR2 is SNEGSKA (reference sequence). After removal of 5 bases from V and 5 bases from J, the junction contained 6 bases not matched to a gene. The chain's CDR3 is CSAVPTSGREDTQYF. The CDR3 bases are TGCAGTGCTGTCCCGACTAGCGGGAGGGAAGATACGCAGTATTTT.

The table lists this clonotype with a few counts. The rearrangement joins TRBV7-9 to TRBJ2-1; the match to TRBD2 covers 14 bases. The CDR3 sequence is 17 residues long. Trimming removed 0 bases from V and 6 bases from J; junction bases left unmatched: 4. Germline V gene data show CDR1 as SEHNR and CDR2 as FQNEAQ (reference sequence). The CDR3 loop reads CASSLAGLAGGRNEQFF. The CDR3 coding sequence is TGTGCCAGCAGCTTAGCCGGACTAGCGGGAGGACGCAATGAGCAGTTCTTC.

This clonotype appeared many times. The gene calls are TRBV12-3 or TRBV12-4 and TRBJ2-1, with a possible D match to TRBD1 (6 bases). This CDR3 is 13 amino acids long. The ends were cut back, 5 bases at V and 4 bases at J, with 9 bases in the middle. In nucleotides, the CDR3 is TGTGCCAGCAGTATAACAGGGTACAATGAGCAGTTCTTC. Residues: CASSITGYNEQFF.

The chain employs TRBV5-1 and TRBJ2-3; D is perhaps TRBD2 (5 bases). Trimming removed 4 bases at V and 1 base at J, with 13 bases between. CDR3 length: 15 residues. Germline CDR1 and CDR2: SGHRS and YFSETQ. The CDR3 sequence: CASSIRMRGTDTQYF. As DNA, the CDR3 is TGCGCCAGCAGCATAAGGATGAGGGGCACAGATACGCAGTATTTT.

This chain uses TRBV13 with TRBJ1-2, with D possibly being TRBD1 (5 bases). V was clipped by 5 bases and J by 6 bases, with 16 bases between them. CDR1 PRHDT and CDR2 FYEKMQ come from the germline V gene (reference sequence). The CDR3 has 14 amino acids. CDR3 sequence reads: CASSSLREGDGYTF. The CDR3, as DNA: TGTGCCAGCAGCAGCCTCAGGGAAGGCGATGGCTACACCTTC.

With respect to this clonotype: This may be a read error, as it is one base from a much larger clone. The chain has TRBV12-3 or TRBV12-4 and TRBJ2-2, with 7 positions matching TRBD1. CDR3 length: 14 amino acids. V shed 6 bases and J 7 bases; nucleotides not matched to a gene: 8. CDR3 protein: CASSPRQGHGELFF. CDR3 nucleotide sequence: TGTGCCAGCAGCCCGAGACAGGGACACGGGGAGCTGTTTTTT.

The gene calls are TRBV18 and TRBJ2-2; 8 bases align to TRBD2. Trimming at V came to 6 bases and at J to 4 bases, leaving 7 bases not matched to a gene. CDR1 is KGHSH and CDR2 is LQKENI in the germline V gene. The CDR3 is 15 amino acids. This chain's CDR3 is CASSFGLASTGELFF. The CDR3 region has the DNA TGTGCCAGCTCGTTCGGACTAGCCAGCACCGGGGAGCTGTTTTTT. The whole variable domain, filled in from reference TRBV18 and TRBJ2-2, reads NAGVMQNPRHLVRRRGQEARLRCSPMKGHSHVYWYRQLPEEGLKFMVYLQKENIIDESGMPKERFSAEFPKEGPSILRIQQVVRGDSAAYFCASSFGLASTGELFFGEGSRLTVL.